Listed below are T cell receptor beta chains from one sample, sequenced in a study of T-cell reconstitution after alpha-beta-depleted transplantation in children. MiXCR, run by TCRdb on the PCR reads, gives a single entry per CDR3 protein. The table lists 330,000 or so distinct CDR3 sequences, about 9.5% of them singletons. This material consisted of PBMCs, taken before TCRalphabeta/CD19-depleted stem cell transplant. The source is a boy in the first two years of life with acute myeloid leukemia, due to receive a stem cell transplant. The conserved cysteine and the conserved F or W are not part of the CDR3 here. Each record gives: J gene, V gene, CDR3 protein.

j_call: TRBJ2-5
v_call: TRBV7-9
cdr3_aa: ASSFPRGGPQETQY

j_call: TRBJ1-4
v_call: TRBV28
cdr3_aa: ASRGTGRGEKLF

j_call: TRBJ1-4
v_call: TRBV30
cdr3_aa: AWSVQGYEKLF

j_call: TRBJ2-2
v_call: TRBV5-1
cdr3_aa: ASSLQGDTGELF

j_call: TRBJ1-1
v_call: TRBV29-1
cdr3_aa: SVRGGEAF

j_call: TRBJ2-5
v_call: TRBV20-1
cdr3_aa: SARDPGQETQY

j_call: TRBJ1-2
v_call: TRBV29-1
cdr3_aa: SVEGPADNYGYT

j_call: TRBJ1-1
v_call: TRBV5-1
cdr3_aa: ASSLATLNTEAF

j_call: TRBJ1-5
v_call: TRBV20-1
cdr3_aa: SARPLGGHPPGAQH

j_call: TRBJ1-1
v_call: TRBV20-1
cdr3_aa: SASFPGGGLTEAF

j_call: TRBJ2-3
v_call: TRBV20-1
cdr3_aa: SARDPGSSGVTDTQY

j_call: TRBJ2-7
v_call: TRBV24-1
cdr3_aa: ATSGSSREQY

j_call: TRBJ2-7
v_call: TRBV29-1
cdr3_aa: SVEVGQGGYEQY

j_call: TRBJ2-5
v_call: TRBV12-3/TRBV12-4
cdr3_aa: ASSFPAPGLAGYETQY

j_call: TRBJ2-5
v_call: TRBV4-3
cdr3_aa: ASSPNFQETQY

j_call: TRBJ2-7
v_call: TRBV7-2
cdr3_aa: ASSLGVWNEQY

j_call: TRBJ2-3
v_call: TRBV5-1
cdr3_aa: ASSWSPQGTTDTQS

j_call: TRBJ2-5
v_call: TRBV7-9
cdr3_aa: ASSLELAGGETQY

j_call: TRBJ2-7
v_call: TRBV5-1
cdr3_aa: ASSRSLGQGTYEQY

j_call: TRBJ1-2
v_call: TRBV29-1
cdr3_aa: SVEGPHLDRGREDYGYT

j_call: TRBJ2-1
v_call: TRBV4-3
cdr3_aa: ASSQGLASSYNEQF

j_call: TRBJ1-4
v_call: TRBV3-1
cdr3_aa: ASSLGQENEKLF

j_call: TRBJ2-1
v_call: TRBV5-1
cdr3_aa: ASSLTGEYNEQF

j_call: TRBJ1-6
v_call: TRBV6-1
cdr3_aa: ASKTGTYNSPLH

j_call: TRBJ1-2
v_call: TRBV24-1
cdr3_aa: ATSLTGGYGYT

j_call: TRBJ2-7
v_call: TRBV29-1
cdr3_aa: SATRRGSPQY

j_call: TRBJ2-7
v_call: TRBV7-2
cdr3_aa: ASSAGLSTYEQY

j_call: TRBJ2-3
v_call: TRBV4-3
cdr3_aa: ASSPGTATTDTQY